This passage covers 24 T cell receptor beta chains from one sample sequenced in a study of blood T cell repertoires in COVID-19. Assay: immunoSEQ multiplex PCR; the TCRdb copy retains only in-frame clones and omits some. The table has 300,000 to 400,000 clones, 87% seen once. The sample comprised peripheral blood. These receptors originate from a woman between 45 and 60 years old with COVID-19, enrolled during active disease.

This chain links TRBV10-2 with TRBJ2-1; 8 nucleotides line up with TRBD2. Germline-derived CDR1 and CDR2 are WSHSY and SAAADI. This CDR3 region has 16 residues. Germline trimming cut 6 bases from V and 5 bases from J; bases unmatched to any gene: 12. CDR3 sequence reads: CASSPQTSGSNNEQFF. The CDR3 coding sequence is TGCGCCAGCAGCCCACAAACTAGCGGCAGTAACAATGAGCAGTTCTTC.

This clone came up once. V gene TRBV7-9 combines with J gene TRBJ2-2; D gene ambiguous. Germline V gene data show CDR1 as SEHNR and CDR2 as FQNEAQ (reference sequence). V lost 1 base, J lost 6 bases, and 12 bases lay in between. This CDR3 has 15 residues. The CDR3 sequence is CASSLVFKLPGELFF. In DNA, the CDR3 is TGTGCCAGCAGCTTAGTTTTCAAGCTCCCCGGGGAGCTGTTTTTT.

The chain couples TRBV4-1 to TRBJ2-5; 7 bases match TRBD2. Germline-derived CDR1 and CDR2 are MGHRA and YSYEKL. CDR3 length: 15 residues. V shed 3 bases and J 0 bases; nucleotides not matched to a gene: 4. CDR3 in DNA: TGCGCCAGCAGCCAGCTACTAGCGCACCAAGAGACCCAGTACTTC. Amino acid sequence: CASSQLLAHQETQYF.

The chain joins TRBV6-4 to TRBJ2-1, with 9 nucleotides matching TRBD2. Germline values: CDR1 MRHNA, CDR2 SNTAGT. The ends lost 4 bases at V and 2 bases at J; junction bases unmatched: 3. The CDR3 loop spans 15 amino acids. CDR3 in amino acids: CASSASGNTYNEQFF. As DNA, the CDR3 is TGTGCCAGCAGTGCTAGCGGGAATACCTACAATGAGCAGTTCTTC.

This chain uses TRBV5-1 with TRBJ2-7, with 7 nucleotides matching TRBD2. This CDR3 spans 13 amino acids. Germline-derived CDR1 and CDR2 are SGHRS and YFSETQ. V dropped 3 bases and J dropped 4; count of bases not matched to a gene: 4. The CDR3: CASSWEGRYEQYF. CDR3 nucleotides: TGCGCCAGCAGCTGGGAGGGCCGTTACGAGCAGTACTTC. Full variable domain (rest looked up from reference TRBV5-1 and TRBJ2-7): KAGVTQTPRYLIKTRGQQVTLSCSPISGHRSVSWYQQTPGQGLQFLFEYFSETQRNKGNFPGRFSGRQFSNSRSEMNVSTLELGDSALYLCASSWEGRYEQYFGPGTRLTVT.

The chain's CDR3 is CATRLDPSTQGGYTF. The CDR3, as DNA: TGTGCCACCCGACTGGACCCTTCGACTCAGGGAGGCTACACCTTC. J is TRBJ1-2 and V is TRBV6-5, with D maybe TRBD1 (5 bases). The CDR3 has 15 amino acids. The germline CDR1 and CDR2 sequences are MNHEY and SVGAGI. V lost 10 bases, J lost 8 bases, and 26 bases lay in between.

The V call is TRBV14, the J call TRBJ2-1; the match to TRBD1 covers 7 bases. The junction had 12 bases not matched to a gene; V was cut back by 6 bases and J by 4 bases. The CDR3 length is 16 residues. Germline V gene data show CDR1 as SGHDN and CDR2 as FVKESK. CDR3 nucleotides: TGTGCCAGCAGTTCCGGGACAGTCTATAAGTACAATGAGCAGTTCTTC. Protein: CASSSGTVYKYNEQFF. The full variable domain, its missing parts supplied by reference TRBV14 and TRBJ2-1, is EAGVTQFPSHSVIEKGQTVTLRCDPISGHDNLYWYRRVMGKEIKFLLHFVKESKQDESGMPNNRFLAERTGGTYSTLKVQPAELEDSGVYFCASSSGTVYKYNEQFFGPGTRLTVL.

In DNA form, the CDR3 reads TGTGCCAGCAGCTTCAGACAGGGGGGTGAGACCCAGTACTTC. Translating gives CASSFRQGGETQYF. The chain recombines TRBV7-9 with TRBJ2-5; 9 positions match TRBD1. Looked up from germline, CDR1 is SEHNR and CDR2 is FQNEAQ (reference sequence). The CDR3 runs to 14 residues. Losses at the gene ends were 3 bases for V and 5 bases for J; bases not matched to a gene: 4.

The rearrangement links TRBV2 to TRBJ2-3, with 11 bases aligning to TRBD1. The CDR3 contains 18 residues. Germline CDR1 is SNHLY and CDR2 is FYNNEI. With 4 bases clipped from V and 0 bases from J, the junction kept 9 bases outside the gene matches. The CDR3 DNA sequence: TGTGCCAGCAGTGGATTGGGACAGGGGGACACTAGCACAGATACGCAGTATTTT. Encoded protein: CASSGLGQGDTSTDTQYF.

The chain uses TRBV10-3 and TRBJ1-3; 8 bases map to TRBD1. This CDR3 contains 17 residues. CDR1 ENHRY and CDR2 SYGVKD come from the germline V gene. V was clipped by 0 bases and J by 2 bases; unmatched bases: 6. The CDR3 bases are TGTGCCATCAGTGAGTCAGGACAGGGATACGCTGGAAACACCATATATTTT. It encodes CAISESGQGYAGNTIYF.

The genes are TRBV30 and TRBJ2-7, with a weak D call TRBD1 (6 bases). The CDR3 totals 12 residues. The germline gives CDR1 GTSNPN, CDR2 SVGIG (reference sequence). V gave up 3 bases and J gave up 5 bases, with 11 bases separating them. DNA of the CDR3: TGTGCCTGGAGACAGGGTCGGAACGAGCAGTACTTC. Protein product: CAWRQGRNEQYF. The entire variable domain, with the rest obtained from reference TRBV30 and TRBJ2-7, is as follows: SQTIHQWPATLVQPVGSPLSLECTVEGTSNPNLYWYRQAAGRGLQLLFYSVGIGQISSEVPQNLSASRPQDRQFILSSKKLLLSDSGFYLCAWRQGRNEQYFGPGTRLTVT.

V and J are TRBV19 and TRBJ2-1; D not certain. CDR3 size: 14 residues. The ends were cut back, 6 bases at V and 3 bases at J, with 12 bases in the middle. The germline V gene encodes CDR1 LNHDA and CDR2 SQIVND (reference sequence). CDR3 DNA sequence: TGTGCCAGTAGGGAATCCGGCGGCTACAATGAGCAGTTCTTC. Translating it yields CASRESGGYNEQFF.

The V gene is TRBV6-5, the J gene TRBJ1-2; no firm D call. Looked up from germline, CDR1 is MNHEY and CDR2 is SVGAGI. This CDR3 is built from 13 residues. V was clipped by 0 bases and J by 4 bases, with 6 bases between them. CDR3 protein: CASSYSVSYGYTF. CDR3 DNA: TGTGCCAGCAGTTACTCCGTCAGCTATGGCTACACCTTC.

The chain couples TRBV3-1 (or the pseudogene TRBV3-2) to TRBJ1-2; a weak D match, TRBD1 (6 bases). The CDR3 is 14 residues long. V gave up 4 bases and J gave up 2 bases, with 11 bases separating them. Germline V gene data show CDR1 as LGHDT and CDR2 as YNNKEL (reference sequence). The CDR3 protein is CASSPPRGNYGYTF. The CDR3 region has the DNA TGTGCCAGCAGCCCACCCAGGGGCAACTATGGCTACACCTTC.

This clone has only a few counts. The chain recombines TRBV11-2 with TRBJ1-5; D gene uncertain. The CDR3 has 14 amino acids. In germline, CDR1 is SGHAT, CDR2 FQNNGV. V shed 3 bases and J shed 0 bases, with 6 bases lying between them. CDR3 amino acids: CASSFSDSNQPQHF. In nucleotides, the CDR3 is TGTGCCAGCAGCTTCTCAGATAGCAATCAGCCCCAGCATTTT.

This chain links TRBV30 with TRBJ2-2; weak D call: TRBD2 (5 bases). Trimming shortened V by 0 bases and J by 5 bases, and 13 bases separated the two germline ends. Germline-derived CDR1 and CDR2 are GTSNPN and SVGIG (reference sequence). This CDR3 spans 15 amino acids. The CDR3 region is CAWSVLGSITGELFF. For the CDR3, the DNA is TGTGCCTGGAGTGTACTAGGGTCAATAACCGGGGAGCTGTTTTTT.

The chain is built from TRBV6-1 and TRBJ2-3; TRBD1 matches at 11 bases. The CDR3 consists of 18 residues. V lost 4 bases, J lost 6 bases, and 15 bases stayed unmatched. Germline V lookup: CDR1 MNHNS, CDR2 SASEGT. The CDR3, as DNA: TGTGCCAGCAGTGCCCTGGGGACAGGGGGACATAATAGGGATACGCAGTATTTT. This sequence encodes CASSALGTGGHNRDTQYF.

The sample holds one count of this clone. J is TRBJ2-7 and V is TRBV5-1; 9 bases match TRBD1. CDR3 length: 14 residues. The V gene's germline CDR1 is SGHRS and CDR2 YFSETQ. V was pared by 7 bases and J by 0 bases, with 5 bases of the junction left unmatched. This chain's CDR3 is CASGQGTFSYEQYF. The CDR3 bases are TGCGCCAGCGGACAGGGGACCTTCTCCTACGAGCAGTACTTC.

The chain is built from TRBV7-9 and TRBJ1-4, with TRBD1 matching 10 bases. Trimming removed 6 bases from V and 8 bases from J; junction bases left unmatched: 9. The CDR3 covers 15 residues. Germline CDR1 reads SEHNR; CDR2 reads FQNEAQ (reference sequence). The CDR3 sequence: CASRVSGTGEEKLFF. CDR3 sequence (DNA): TGTGCCAGCAGAGTCTCCGGGACAGGGGAGGAAAAACTGTTTTTT.

The chain carries TRBV5-5 and TRBJ2-5, with 9 nucleotides matching TRBD1. V lost 5 bases and J lost 5; bases outside the gene matches: 10. This CDR3 has 15 residues. In germline, CDR1 is SGHKS, CDR2 YYEKEE (reference sequence). The CDR3 sequence: CASSIPGTGWETQYF. In nucleotides, the CDR3 is TGTGCCAGCAGTATCCCCGGGACAGGGTGGGAGACCCAGTACTTC.

V is TRBV19 and J is TRBJ2-2; 7 nucleotides agree with TRBD2. Germline V gene sequence: CDR1 LNHDA, CDR2 SQIVND (reference sequence). The CDR3 covers 18 residues. J lost 1 base, V lost 6 bases, and 14 bases had no gene match. The CDR3 loop is CASSPSGPRARNTGELFF. In DNA form, the CDR3 reads TGTGCCAGTAGCCCTAGCGGCCCCCGGGCCAGGAACACCGGGGAGCTGTTTTTT.

This rearrangement joins TRBV7-8 to TRBJ2-7; TRBD1 is a possible D gene (6 bases). Trimming cost V 5 bases and J 2 bases, with 10 bases left between them. Germline-derived CDR1 and CDR2 are SGHVS and FQNEAQ. This CDR3 has 13 residues. The CDR3 region is CASSTRDTYEQYF. CDR3 DNA: TGTGCCAGCAGCACCCGGGACACCTACGAGCAGTACTTC.

DNA of the CDR3: TGCGCCAGCAGCCCCGGGACTACCACCTACGAGCAGTACTTC. Protein: CASSPGTTTYEQYF. V gene TRBV5-1 combines with J gene TRBJ2-7; TRBD2 matches 7 bases. V lost 4 bases and J lost 2; bases outside the gene matches: 6. The CDR3 spans 14 residues. Germline V gene lookup returns CDR1 SGHRS and CDR2 YFSETQ.

This clone was observed a handful of times. The chain links TRBV27 to TRBJ2-7, with unresolved D. The germline CDR1 and CDR2 sequences are MNHEY and SMNVEV (reference sequence). The CDR3 has 13 residues. Trimming cost V 6 bases and J 5 bases, with 14 bases left between them. The CDR3 loop reads CASSVRPGDEQYF. The DNA of the CDR3 is TGTGCCAGCAGCGTTAGGCCGGGTGACGAGCAGTACTTC.